The 2 T cell receptor beta chains below all came from one sample that was sequenced in a study of shared clonotypes between healthy human individuals. The assay was immunoSEQ multiplex PCR, and TCRdb's table has in-frame clones only and misses some. Of 90,000 to 120,000 clones in the sample, more than 65% were seen once. What was sequenced was memory CD8+ T cells sorted from blood. Subset indicated: CD45RO+ cells pooled with CCR7-negative TemRA cells. Every receptor here comes from a woman in her 30s in good health.

This chain links TRBV10-1 with TRBJ2-1; D might be TRBD2 (6 bases). The CDR3 extends over 14 amino acids. Germline assignment: CDR1 WNHNN and CDR2 SYGVQD (reference sequence). V gave up 3 bases and J gave up 7 bases, with 13 bases separating them. The CDR3 coding sequence is TGCGCCAGCAGTGACCGGGAGAGTAGGAATGAGCAGTTCTTC. Amino acids: CASSDRESRNEQFF.

This clone occurred a few times. The V gene is TRBV25-1, the J gene TRBJ2-7, with a tentative D call TRBD2 (6 bases). Between the trimmed V and J ends, which lost 6 bases and 2 bases, there was a span of 14 bases. This CDR3 region has 14 residues. From germline, CDR1 is MGHDK and CDR2 SYGVNS. CDR3 sequence reads: CASSHSGGTYEQYF. The CDR3 DNA reads as TGTGCCAGCAGCCATTCGGGCGGGACCTACGAGCAGTACTTC.